This T cell receptor (beta chain) was obtained from a study of identical twins. The study, taken as a whole, reports: Analyses based on zero insertions could be partly confounded by invariant MAIT and iNKT cells.

MiXCR, run by TCRdb on the 5' RACE reads, gives a single entry per CDR3 protein. Of 1.5 million to 2 million distinct CDR3 sequences listed, under 35% are singletons. V dropped 10 bases and J dropped 6 bases, with 19 bases sitting between them. Germline V gene sequence: CDR1 MNHNS, CDR2 SASEGT. This CDR3 contains 14 residues. As for this clonotype: What it binds is not known.

Input material: cord blood. J is TRBJ1-5 and V is TRBV6-1; a weak D match, TRBD1 (5 bases). The sequence came from a newborn girl in good health. The CDR3 region is CATILTGPGQPQHF. As DNA, the CDR3 is TGTGCCACCATCTTAACGGGGCCGGGTCAGCCCCAGCATTTT.